A single sample is the source of the 10 T cell receptor beta chains below, sequenced in a study of control samples from healthy donors and cancer patients. The protocol was immunoSEQ multiplex PCR, while the TCRdb copy is restricted to in-frame clones and leaves out a portion. This table has around 160,000 clones, 93% appearing once. Specimen: blood. The receptors here all came from a man aged 18-30 years in good health.

V is TRBV7-9 and J is TRBJ2-1; unclear D gene. Germline loops: CDR1 SEHNR, CDR2 FQNEAQ (reference sequence). CDR3 length: 17 residues. V lost 6 bases and J 5 bases, leaving 23 bases between the germline ends. The CDR3 region is CASSSSLYEHRNNEQFF. DNA of the CDR3: TGTGCCAGCAGTTCCAGCCTCTACGAGCACCGAAACAATGAGCAGTTCTTC.

As DNA, the CDR3 is TGCGCCAGCAGCCAAGTCCAGGGGGCGAGTCAGCCCCAGCATTTT. Protein sequence: CASSQVQGASQPQHF. This chain joins TRBV4-1 and TRBJ1-5; 8 bases align to TRBD1. The trim removed 1 base at V and 6 bases at J, leaving 5 bases unmatched. From germline, CDR1 is MGHRA and CDR2 YSYEKL. This CDR3 has 15 residues.

This chain joins TRBV3-1 (or the pseudogene TRBV3-2) and TRBJ1-5; TRBD1 might be the D (5 bases). This CDR3 is 13 amino acids long. Germline V lookup: CDR1 LGHDT, CDR2 YNNKEL (reference sequence). The ends were cut back, 1 base at V and 7 bases at J, with 8 bases in the middle. CDR3 DNA: TGTGCCAGCAGCCAAGGGGGCCGCCAGCCCCAGCATTTT. Translated: CASSQGGRQPQHF.

V usage is TRBV4-3 and J usage is TRBJ2-2; 10 bases are a match to TRBD2. Germline values: CDR1 LGHNA, CDR2 YSLEER. V lost 2 bases to trimming and J lost 6 bases; unmatched junction nucleotides: 9. This CDR3 is built from 17 residues. The chain's CDR3 is CASSQTRAGGRPGELFF. As DNA, the CDR3 is TGCGCCAGCAGCCAAACCCGAGCGGGAGGGCGCCCCGGGGAGCTGTTTTTT.

The rearrangement joins TRBV10-2 to TRBJ1-3, with D maybe TRBD1 (6 bases). V gave up 4 bases and J gave up 4 bases, with 11 bases separating them. Germline CDR1 reads WSHSY; CDR2 reads SAAADI. CDR3 length: 14 residues. The CDR3 DNA sequence: TGCGCCAGCAGTGGAACAGGGTTCGGAAACACCATATATTTT. Translating it yields CASSGTGFGNTIYF.

The chain couples TRBV3-1 (or the pseudogene TRBV3-2) to TRBJ2-2; D is perhaps TRBD2 (5 bases). Germline V lookup: CDR1 LGHDT, CDR2 YNNKEL (reference sequence). The CDR3 is made up of 14 amino acids. V was shortened by 6 bases and J by 6 bases, with 14 bases between the two germline ends. CDR3 sequence (DNA): TGTGCCAGCAGTCAACCTAGCATCTCCGGGGAGCTGTTTTTT. Its protein is CASSQPSISGELFF.

This clone was seen a few times. This chain connects TRBV9 to TRBJ2-7, with a weak D call TRBD2 (6 bases). V shed 0 bases and J shed 1 base, with 11 bases lying between them. This CDR3 is built from 15 residues. CDR1 SGDLS and CDR2 YYNGEE come from the germline V gene. The CDR3 loop reads CASSVDASASYEQYF. The CDR3 region has the DNA TGTGCCAGCAGCGTAGATGCTAGCGCTTCCTACGAGCAGTACTTC.

V gene TRBV5-1 combines with J gene TRBJ1-6; D gene unclear. CDR3 length: 18 amino acids. The germline CDR1 and CDR2 sequences are SGHRS and YFSETQ. V lost 2 bases and J 10 bases, leaving 25 bases between the germline ends. CDR3 nucleotides: TGCGCCAGCAGCTTTGAGGGCAGTACGACAATTGCAAGCTCACCCCTCCACTTT. It yields the protein CASSFEGSTTIASSPLHF.

The gene calls are TRBV7-2 and TRBJ2-7, with TRBD1 matching 9 bases. The CDR3 sequence is 14 residues long. The V gene end was trimmed by 4 bases and the J gene end by 4 bases; junction bases not matched to a gene: 5. CDR1 and CDR2 (germline): SGHTA, FQGNSA. The DNA for the CDR3 is TGTGCCAGCAGCTCAACAGGGGGCCGGTACGAGCAGTACTTC. It specifies CASSSTGGRYEQYF.

This clone came up once. The rearrangement uses TRBV12-5 and TRBJ2-2, with D unresolved. Germline CDR1 reads LGHNT; CDR2 reads FRNRAP. Trimming took off 5 bases at V and 6 bases at J, with 10 bases between the two ends. The CDR3 is 13 amino acids. The CDR3 spells CASGPRTSGELFF. CDR3 coding DNA: TGTGCTAGTGGTCCCCGAACCTCCGGGGAGCTGTTTTTT.